This T cell receptor (delta chain) emerged from a study of Vδ1+ human thymocytes. Overall study findings and caveats: Thymic delta-chain repertoires held roughly 20% Vdelta2 sequences and few Vdelta3, despite high sort purity. Thymic TRG and TRD repertoires appeared highly polyclonal, with Gaussian CDR3 length distributions. Unexpected Vdelta2 sequences could cause misinterpretation of bulk repertoire data.

The template was reverse-transcribed extracted RNA. CDR3 amplicons came from multiplex PCR with pooled V-gene forward and constant-region reverse primers. TCRdb re-identified clones in the multiplex PCR reads via CATT. The sample has 45,000 to 60,000 delta-chain clones, around 16% seen once. This CDR3 is 22 amino acids long. Trimming at V came to 0 bases and at J to 3 bases, leaving 21 bases not matched to a gene. The germline gives CDR1 TSWWSYY, CDR2 QGS. Turning to this clone: The target antigen is unknown.

Thymocytes were sorted as CD3+ TCRVdelta1+ TCRVdelta2- after alphabeta T cell depletion. The rearrangement links TRDV1 to TRDJ1, with 11 bases aligning to TRDD3. Sequences were obtained from Vdelta1+ gamma-delta thymocytes from the thymus. Subset described: FACS-sorted CD3+ TCRalphabeta- TCRVdelta1+ TCRVdelta2- thymocytes. This TCR came from a girl in the first two years of life who had congenital heart surgery. CDR3 bases: TGTGCTCTTGGGGAACTTGGCCTCCTACGACTGGGGGATATCCGAGGGGCCGATAAACTCATCTTT. It yields the protein CALGELGLLRLGDIRGADKLIF.